What follows are 27 T cell receptor beta chains derived from one specimen sequenced in a study of blood T cell repertoires in COVID-19 (dated by TCRdb to 2019 to 2021). Library preparation employed the immunoSEQ multiplex PCR assay. TCRdb took over this immuneACCESS table, retaining in-frame rearrangements with V and J assigned. Such tables are incomplete; in checked studies, under half of the missing clones stem from an unresolved V gene, and the remainder is unexplained. Present in this sample are about 150,000 clones, approximately 80% of which were seen just once. The ten top clones hold roughly 5% of the sample. Material: PBMCs or T cells enriched from blood (not recorded which). Receptor source: a man in his 70s who had been exposed to COVID-19.

The chain uses TRBV5-1 and TRBJ1-5; no definite D call. Germline CDR1 SGHRS, CDR2 YFSETQ. The ends were cut back, 4 bases at V and 3 bases at J, with 11 bases in the middle. CDR3 size: 14 residues. This CDR3 is CASSEGLLNQPQHF. The CDR3 DNA sequence: TGCGCCAGCAGCGAAGGACTCCTCAATCAGCCCCAGCATTTT.

This clone has only a few counts. The genes are TRBV7-2 and TRBJ2-7; TRBD1 matches at 11 bases. With V trimmed by 5 bases and J by 3 bases, 6 bases remained unmatched. The germline V gene has CDR1 SGHTA and CDR2 FQGNSA. This CDR3 spans 15 amino acids. The CDR3 sequence is CASSVAGTGGYEQYF. In nucleotides, the CDR3 is TGTGCCAGCAGCGTCGCCGGGACAGGGGGCTACGAGCAGTACTTC.

The chain uses TRBV5-1 and TRBJ1-6; possible D gene TRBD1, 5 bases. From germline, CDR1 is SGHRS and CDR2 YFSETQ. The CDR3 has 15 residues. V was pared by 0 bases and J by 6 bases, with 10 bases between. The CDR3 sequence is CASSLGQSVNSPLHF. The CDR3 nucleotides read TGCGCCAGCAGCTTGGGACAGAGCGTTAATTCACCCCTCCACTTT.

The V gene is TRBV7-2, the J gene TRBJ2-3; 10 bases map to TRBD2. Looked up from germline, CDR1 is SGHTA and CDR2 is FQGNSA. The V gene end was trimmed by 5 bases and the J gene end by 4 bases; junction bases not matched to a gene: 6. CDR3 length: 15 amino acids. The CDR3, as DNA: TGTGCCAGCAGCGATTCTAGCGGGGGCCCAGATACGCAGTATTTT. The encoded protein is CASSDSSGGPDTQYF.

The V gene is TRBV2, the J gene TRBJ2-7; 7 bases map to TRBD1. The CDR3 covers 16 residues. The germline CDR1 and CDR2 sequences are SNHLY and FYNNEI. After removal of 5 bases from V and 2 bases from J, the junction contained 12 bases not matched to a gene. In DNA, the CDR3 is TGTGCCAGCAGTTACCGCCCTCTGACAGGGACCTACGAGCAGTACTTC. Translated, it gives CASSYRPLTGTYEQYF. The whole variable domain, filled in from reference TRBV2 and TRBJ2-7, reads EPEVTQTPSHQVTQMGQEVILRCVPISNHLYFYWYRQILGQKVEFLVSFYNNEISEKSEIFDDQFSVERPDGSNFTLKIRSTKLEDSAMYFCASSYRPLTGTYEQYFGPGTRLTVT.

This chain links TRBV3-1 (or the pseudogene TRBV3-2) with TRBJ2-7; D is possibly TRBD2 (6 bases). With 3 bases removed from V and 2 bases from J, the gap between germline ends came to 11 bases. This CDR3 has 14 amino acids. Germline CDR1 is LGHDT and CDR2 is YNNKEL (reference sequence). This CDR3 reads CASSHPGLPYEQYF. CDR3 coding DNA: TGTGCCAGCAGCCATCCGGGACTGCCCTACGAGCAGTACTTC.

This clone was counted between two and nine times. The CDR3 spells CASSVNGQGGETQYF. Here the CDR3 DNA reads TGTGCCAGCAGCGTAAATGGACAGGGTGGTGAGACCCAGTACTTC. The V and J genes are TRBV9 and TRBJ2-5; 8 nucleotides match TRBD1. The CDR3 totals 15 residues. V lost 1 base and J lost 5; bases outside the gene matches: 7. Germline V CDR1 and CDR2: SGDLS, YYNGEE.

The chain recombines TRBV28 with TRBJ1-5; D gene unclear. V lost 5 bases, J lost 7 bases, and 6 bases lay in between. CDR1 and CDR2 (germline): MDHEN, SYDVKM. The CDR3 spans 11 residues. The CDR3 sequence: CASSIRQPQHF. CDR3 sequence (DNA): TGTGCCAGCAGTATTAGACAGCCCCAGCATTTT.

The rearrangement joins TRBV28 to TRBJ2-7; TRBD1 aligns across 8 bases. The CDR3 contains 13 residues. Germline trimming cut 4 bases from V and 10 bases from J; bases unmatched to any gene: 9. From germline, CDR1 is MDHEN and CDR2 SYDVKM. The CDR3 reads CASSSGQGSGQYF. The CDR3 DNA sequence: TGTGCCAGCAGTTCAGGACAGGGCTCGGGTCAGTACTTC. Full variable domain (missing parts from reference TRBV28 and TRBJ2-7): DVKVTQSSRYLVKRTGEKVFLECVQDMDHENMFWYRQDPGLGLRLIYFSYDVKMKEKGDIPEGYSVSREKKERFSLILESASTNQTSMYLCASSSGQGSGQYFGPGTRLTVT.

This chain joins TRBV3-1 (or the pseudogene TRBV3-2) and TRBJ2-3; 9 bases are a match to TRBD1. Germline trimming cut 1 base from V and 0 bases from J; bases unmatched to any gene: 5. The CDR3 consists of 17 residues. From germline, CDR1 is LGHDT and CDR2 YNNKEL (reference sequence). CDR3 amino acids: CASSQARQGVSTDTQYF. CDR3 DNA sequence: TGTGCCAGCAGCCAAGCGAGACAGGGGGTTAGCACAGATACGCAGTATTTT.

CDR3 nucleotide sequence: TGTGCCAGCAGCGTAGTGGAGGCGGGCCTCAACGAGCAGTACTTC. The encoded protein is CASSVVEAGLNEQYF. The V and J genes are TRBV9 and TRBJ2-7, with a possible D match to TRBD2 (5 bases). The V gene's germline CDR1 is SGDLS and CDR2 YYNGEE. The CDR3 length is 15 residues. The ends were cut back, 0 bases at V and 5 bases at J, with 15 bases in the middle. The entire variable domain, with the rest obtained from reference TRBV9 and TRBJ2-7, is as follows: DSGVTQTPKHLITATGQRVTLRCSPRSGDLSVYWYQQSLDQGLQFLIQYYNGEERAKGNILERFSAQQFPDLHSELNLSSLELGDSALYFCASSVVEAGLNEQYFGPGTRLTVT.

J is TRBJ1-5 and V is TRBV6-1, with TRBD1 identical over 8 bases. CDR1 and CDR2 (germline): MNHNS, SASEGT. CDR3 length: 14 amino acids. Trimming took 3 bases from V and 6 from J; bases not matched to a gene: 4. The CDR3 DNA reads as TGTGCCAGCAGTGATCCAGGGGGCGGTCAGCCCCAGCATTTT. This encodes CASSDPGGGQPQHF.

The rearrangement links TRBV10-2 to TRBJ2-3, with TRBD2 identical over 9 bases. V shed 3 bases, J shed 2 bases, and the junction held 3 bases outside the gene matches. Germline V gene lookup returns CDR1 WSHSY and CDR2 SAAADI. The CDR3 is 15 residues long. CDR3 residues: CASSDGGRATDTQYF. The CDR3 coding sequence is TGCGCCAGCAGTGACGGCGGGAGGGCCACAGATACGCAGTATTTT.

The chain has TRBV7-2 and TRBJ2-7; TRBD1 agrees at 7 bases. The J segment lost 4 bases and the V segment lost 1 base, leaving 7 bases of the junction unmatched. CDR3 size: 15 residues. Germline-derived CDR1 and CDR2 are SGHTA and FQGNSA. The CDR3 loop is CASSLVSGGEYEQYF. The DNA of the CDR3 is TGTGCCAGCAGCTTAGTGTCAGGGGGAGAATACGAGCAGTACTTC.

The J gene is TRBJ1-2, the V gene TRBV29-1; possibly TRBD1 for D (6 bases). The V gene's germline CDR1 is SQVTM and CDR2 ANQGSEA. CDR3 length: 13 residues. V lost 0 bases to trimming and J lost 8 bases, with 13 bases between them. CDR3 DNA: TGCAGCGTTGAAGAACAGGGCCATGGAGGCTACACCTTC. Translated: CSVEEQGHGGYTF. Filled out from reference TRBV29-1 and TRBJ1-2, the complete variable domain reads SAVISQKPSRDICQRGTSLTIQCQVDSQVTMMFWYRQQPGQSLTLIATANQGSEATYESGFVIDKFPISRPNLTFSTLTVSNMSPEDSSIYLCSVEEQGHGGYTFGSGTRLTVV.

V usage is TRBV7-9 and J usage is TRBJ1-5; no clear D gene. The CDR3 length is 12 residues. V was cut by 5 bases and J by 8 bases, with 10 bases left in between. CDR1 is SEHNR and CDR2 is FQNEAQ in the germline V gene (reference sequence). CDR3: CASSRHAEPQHF. CDR3 sequence (DNA): TGTGCCAGCAGCCGCCATGCAGAGCCCCAGCATTTT.

V gene TRBV18 combines with J gene TRBJ1-2; D unresolved. The CDR3 sequence is 16 residues long. The V and J ends lost 0 bases and 0 bases respectively, with 11 bases between them. Germline V CDR1 and CDR2: KGHSH, LQKENI. The CDR3 reads CASSPPGAPSNYGYTF. CDR3 sequence (DNA): TGTGCCAGCTCACCACCGGGAGCACCTTCTAACTATGGCTACACCTTC.

The chain has TRBV5-1 and TRBJ2-5; perhaps TRBD1 as D (5 bases). CDR1 is SGHRS, CDR2 YFSETQ, per germline. V was pared by 1 base and J by 5 bases, with 9 bases between. This CDR3 has 13 amino acids. In DNA form, the CDR3 reads TGCGCCAGCAGCTTGTTGGGGCGGGAGACCCAGTACTTC. It codes for CASSLLGRETQYF.

The rearrangement links TRBV4-2 to TRBJ2-1; TRBD2 matches 7 bases. This CDR3 contains 17 residues. V shed 0 bases and J 4 bases; nucleotides not matched to a gene: 9. The germline CDR1 and CDR2 sequences are LGHNA and YNFKEQ. CDR3 nucleotide sequence: TGTGCCAGCAGCCAAGAGGTAACGGGGGGATCATACAATGAGCAGTTCTTC. It is translated as CASSQEVTGGSYNEQFF.

V is TRBV18 and J is TRBJ2-7; D is perhaps TRBD2 (5 bases). Germline CDR1 is KGHSH and CDR2 is LQKENI. The V end was cut by 3 bases, the J end by 6 bases, with 12 bases between. The CDR3 length is 13 residues. The CDR3 bases are TGTGCCAGCTCACCCCCCGGAGAGGGCGAGCAGTACTTC. This encodes CASSPPGEGEQYF.

The V call is TRBV6-5, the J call TRBJ1-1; D possibly corresponds to TRBD1 (6 bases). CDR1 is MNHEY and CDR2 is SVGAGI in the germline V gene. This CDR3 comprises 15 residues. Trimming took 1 base from V and 5 from J, leaving 14 bases between them. The chain's CDR3 is CASSYLQGSGTEAFF. The CDR3 region has the DNA TGTGCCAGCAGTTACTTGCAGGGGTCAGGTACTGAAGCTTTCTTT.

The V call is TRBV7-2, the J call TRBJ1-1; no firm D call. The ends were cut back, 6 bases at V and 0 bases at J, with 11 bases in the middle. The germline V gene has CDR1 SGHTA and CDR2 FQGNSA. The length of the CDR3 is 14 residues. The CDR3 is CASRRVQLNTEAFF. As DNA, the CDR3 is TGTGCCAGCAGGCGGGTCCAACTGAACACTGAAGCTTTCTTT.

This clone came up a few times. The chain combines TRBV18 with TRBJ1-3; 7 bases match TRBD1. The CDR3 spans 15 residues. The trim removed 3 bases at V and 4 bases at J, leaving 6 bases unmatched. CDR1 is KGHSH, CDR2 LQKENI, per germline. DNA for the CDR3: TGTGCCAGCTCACCCCCCGGGACAGCCGGAAACACCATATATTTT. Translated, it gives CASSPPGTAGNTIYF.

The chain recombines TRBV6-1 with TRBJ1-3, with 7 bases lining up with TRBD1. The V gene's germline CDR1 is MNHNS and CDR2 SASEGT. The junction had 3 bases not matched to a gene; V was cut back by 3 bases and J by 1 base. There are 15 residues in the CDR3. CDR3 in DNA: TGTGCCAGCAGTGACAGCAGGGGGTCTGGAAACACCATATATTTT. As protein: CASSDSRGSGNTIYF.

The gene calls are TRBV20-1 and TRBJ1-2; D is uncertain. Germline assignment: CDR1 DFQATT and CDR2 SNEGSKA (reference sequence). Trimming removed 6 bases from V and 5 bases from J, with 10 bases in between. The CDR3 has 11 residues. The DNA for the CDR3 is TGCAGTGCCAATCTCAGGTATGGCTACACCTTC. It codes for CSANLRYGYTF.

The gene calls are TRBV19 and TRBJ1-2, with 9 nucleotides matching TRBD1. Germline V gives CDR1 LNHDA, CDR2 SQIVND (reference sequence). With 1 base clipped from V and 1 base from J, the junction kept 10 bases outside the gene matches. The CDR3 length is 18 residues. CDR3 DNA sequence: TGTGCCAGTAGTATAGGTTCGGGACAGGGTTCATTTAACTATGGCTACACCTTC. This encodes CASSIGSGQGSFNYGYTF. Using reference TRBV19 and TRBJ1-2 for the parts outside the CDR3, the full variable domain is DGGITQSPKYLFRKEGQNVTLSCEQNLNHDAMYWYRQDPGQGLRLIYYSQIVNDFQKGDIAEGYSVSREKKESFPLTVTSAQKNPTAFYLCASSIGSGQGSFNYGYTFGSGTRLTVV.

J is TRBJ2-5 and V is TRBV3-1 (or the pseudogene TRBV3-2), with 11 nucleotides matching TRBD2. There are 14 residues in the CDR3. Germline V gene sequence: CDR1 LGHDT, CDR2 YNNKEL (reference sequence). With V trimmed by 8 bases and J by 1 base, 3 bases remained unmatched. CDR3 DNA: TGTGCCAGCGGGACTAGCGGATCCCAAGAGACCCAGTACTTC. As protein: CASGTSGSQETQYF.